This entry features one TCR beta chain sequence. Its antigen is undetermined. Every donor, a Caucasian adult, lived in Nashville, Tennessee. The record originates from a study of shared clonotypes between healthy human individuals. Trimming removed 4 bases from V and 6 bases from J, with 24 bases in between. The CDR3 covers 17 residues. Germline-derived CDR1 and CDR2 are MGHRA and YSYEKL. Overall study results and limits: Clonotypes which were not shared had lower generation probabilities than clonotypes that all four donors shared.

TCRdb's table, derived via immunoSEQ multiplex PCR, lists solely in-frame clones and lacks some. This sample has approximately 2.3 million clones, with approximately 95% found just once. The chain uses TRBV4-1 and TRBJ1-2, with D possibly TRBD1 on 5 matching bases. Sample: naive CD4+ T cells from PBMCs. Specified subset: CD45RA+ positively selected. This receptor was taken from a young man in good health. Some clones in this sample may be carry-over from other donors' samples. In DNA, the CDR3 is TGCGCCAGCAGCCCTAGGGGAGGGGAGATGGGGGGAGATGGCTACACCTTC. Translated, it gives CASSPRGGEMGGDGYTF.